Sequencing of this T cell receptor beta chain was carried out in a study of response to subunit inactivated influenza vaccine. Germline CDR1 is LGHNA and CDR2 is YSLEER. V lost 0 bases to trimming and J lost 4 bases, with 7 bases between them. This CDR3 is built from 14 residues. This clonotype was seen a handful of times. TCRdb itself ran the RT-PCR reads through MiXCR, one entry per CDR3 protein. The sample shows almost 600,000 distinct CDR3 sequences, around 15% of them seen only once. Sequencing was performed on PBMCs from blood, taken about 13 days after vaccination. The chain has TRBV4-3 and TRBJ2-1; TRBD2 is a possible D gene (5 bases). The clonotype was recovered from a man aged 45 to 65 who received an inactivated influenza vaccine. CDR3 in amino acids: CASSQDSVYNEQFF. Here the CDR3 DNA reads TGCGCCAGCAGCCAAGATAGCGTATACAATGAGCAGTTCTTC.